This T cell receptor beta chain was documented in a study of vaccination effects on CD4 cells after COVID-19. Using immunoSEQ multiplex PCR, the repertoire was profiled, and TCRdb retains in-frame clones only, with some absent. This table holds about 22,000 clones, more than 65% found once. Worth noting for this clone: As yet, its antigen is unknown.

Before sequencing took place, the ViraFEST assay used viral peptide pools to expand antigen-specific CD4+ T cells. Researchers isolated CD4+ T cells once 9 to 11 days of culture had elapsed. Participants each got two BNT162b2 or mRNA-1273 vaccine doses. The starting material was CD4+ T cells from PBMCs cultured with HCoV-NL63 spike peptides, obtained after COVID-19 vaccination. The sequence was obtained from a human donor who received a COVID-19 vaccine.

Here the CDR3 DNA reads TGTGCCAGCAGCATCAGGGGGCATCCGCCGACTGAAGCTTTCTTT. Translation gives CASSIRGHPPTEAFF. The chain combines TRBV6-2 or TRBV6-3 with TRBJ1-1; TRBD1 aligns across 8 bases. The CDR3 is made up of 15 amino acids. The germline V gene encodes CDR1 MNHEY and CDR2 SVGEGT. Losses at the gene ends were 6 bases for V and 5 bases for J; bases not matched to a gene: 11.